This T cell receptor beta chain originates from a study of T cell responses to AZD1222 COVID-19 vaccine (TCRdb year 2021). Notes on the research overall: AZD1222 recipients with second doses at about 4 weeks or about 12 weeks were pooled, because spike-specific TCR depth and breadth did not differ between schedules. Trial participants were enrolled by age into 18-55, 56-69 and 70-plus year subgroups, with roughly 160, 29 and 62 TCR-sequenced participants respectively. TCR sequencing covered some 240 trial participants: nearly 210 given two doses of AZD1222 and around 25 given two doses of MenACWY control vaccine.

The CDR3 regions of human TCRbeta chains were analyzed by immunosequencing. The paper's processing steps were these. Repertoire TCRs were checked for matches against a reference library of SARS-CoV-2-specific TCRs that had been generated using the MIRA antigen-specificity platform. Breadth was defined as the fraction of unique TCRs that were SARS-CoV-2-associated. Depth was defined as the fraction of total T cells that were SARS-CoV-2-associated. Using the MIRA data, every spike-specific TCR was mapped to the spike region that the TCR reacted to and assigned to either a CD4 or a CD8 class. Log10-transformed breadth and depth values were compared by one-way ANOVA with Sidak's multiple comparisons tests. Not all clones reach the TCRdb copy of this immuneACCESS table, which keeps in-frame sequences only. Checked studies attribute under half of the gap to unresolved V genes and leave the rest unexplained. That table furnishes V, J and clone size, whereas the DNA furnished D and trimming. The sample includes around 140,000 clones, with around 90% observed a single time. The ten biggest clones cover about 2.7% of the sample.

On the study overall, not on this receptor specifically: Because no samples from the day 14 peak response were available, repertoires could be characterized only after the peak T cell response. A significant rise in spike-specific TCR breadth and depth was observed after two AZD1222 doses relative to day 0 and relative to MenACWY recipients. Only six AZD1222 recipients were SARS-CoV-2 seropositive at baseline, limiting conclusions about previously exposed vaccinees. Participants were mostly white British and included more females than males, and it was suggested by the authors that clonal diversity may have been underestimated. Reportedly, close to half of the unique spike-specific TCRs recognized epitopes lying outside the regions that are mutated in the B.1.351 and B.1.1.7 variants. The 56-69-year group was small, and its depth increase did not reach significance, likely because of low power. CD4 TCRs associated with the vaccine covered the entire spike protein, and the dominant responses were in regions 160-218 and 743-854.

What the time point label conveys for this sample: baseline before first vaccination. Vaccinee samples were obtained from the UK trials COV001 and COV002, which included a single-blind randomized controlled phase 2/3 trial of AZD1222 (ChAdOx1 nCoV-19) in healthy adults. Trial participant PBMC samples were collected at day 0 and day 28 after the second dose for TCRbeta chain sequencing. This clone was found a few times. Its antigen is still unknown. There are no base qualities to consult, and no much larger clone falls within one base. Taken from the germline V gene, the CDR1 and CDR2 loops are MGHDK and SYGVNS. Including the terminal cysteine and phenylalanine, the CDR3 comprises 16 residues. CDR3 DNA is the only sequence kept; it has 48 bases, read in frame from the first base. Germline trimming: 3 bases from V, 6 bases from J; junction bases outside gene matches: 8.

The clonotype comes from an adult in good health. Sequences were derived from peripheral blood, sampled on day 0 of AZD1222 vaccination. The sequence is built from TRBV25-1 and TRBJ1-6; the central 7 bases match TRBD1. The nucleotide sequence reads TGTGCCAGCAGTGAGCACCTCAGGGGGAGTAATTCACCCCTCCACTTT. Its protein is CASSEHLRGSNSPLHF.